The rows below give T cell receptor beta chains drawn from one sample of a study of T cell responses to AZD1222 COVID-19 vaccine. The protocol was immunoSEQ multiplex PCR, while the TCRdb copy is restricted to in-frame clones and leaves out a portion. The profile shows 170,000 or so clones, roughly 93% of them singletons. The sample in question was peripheral blood, obtained 28 days after the second dose of the MenACWY control vaccine. The receptors stem from an adult who received the MenACWY meningococcal vaccine as a control. Both conserved end residues are part of each CDR3. The D gene is left open where the match is weak. A row's size may be missing; if present it is once, few, many or a size class.

-,TRBV9,-,TRBJ1-2,CASSQGPYGYTF,TGTGCCAGCAGCCAGGGCCCGTATGGCTACACCTTC
once,TRBV12-3/TRBV12-4,-,TRBJ2-2,CASSLRATGELFF,TGTGCCAGCAGTTTAAGGGCAACCGGGGAGCTGTTTTTT
-,TRBV9,-,TRBJ1-2,CASSVEAQGTRGGYTF,TGTGCCAGCAGCGTAGAGGCGCAGGGTACTAGAGGTGGCTACACCTTC
few,TRBV5-1,-,TRBJ1-1,CASSAGLTQNTEAFF,TGCGCCAGCAGCGCAGGACTAACCCAGAACACTGAAGCTTTCTTT
-,TRBV2,TRBD1,TRBJ2-7,CASSGGTVPYEQYF,TGTGCCAGCAGTGGTGGGACAGTCCCCTACGAGCAGTACTTC
-,TRBV29-1,-,TRBJ2-3,CSVEEGSTDTQYF,TGCAGCGTTGAAGAGGGATCCACAGATACGCAGTATTTT
-,TRBV9,-,TRBJ2-5,CASSVGLGGGGAETQYF,TGTGCCAGCAGCGTAGGGCTTGGCGGCGGGGGCGCAGAGACCCAGTACTTC
-,TRBV28,-,TRBJ1-1,CASSLFQGRTEAFF,TGTGCCAGCAGTTTATTCCAGGGAAGGACTGAAGCTTTCTTT
-,TRBV5-1,-,TRBJ1-2,CASRTQGRKDGYTF,TGCGCCAGCAGAACACAGGGTCGAAAGGATGGCTACACCTTC
-,TRBV5-1,-,TRBJ2-7,CASSWLIPGYDTYEQYF,TGCGCCAGCAGCTGGTTAATCCCGGGATATGACACCTACGAGCAGTACTTC
-,TRBV14,-,TRBJ1-2,CASSQDQAGINTF,TGTGCCAGCAGCCAAGATCAGGCGGGAATAAACACCTTC
-,TRBV5-4,-,TRBJ2-3,CASSTLQGTDTQYF,TGTGCCAGCAGCACATTACAGGGAACAGATACGCAGTATTTT
-,TRBV6-5,-,TRBJ1-5,CASSYGPTRPQHF,TGTGCCAGCAGTTACGGACCGACGAGGCCCCAGCATTTT
once,TRBV5-1,TRBD2,TRBJ2-5,CASCCREGQETQYF,TGCGCCAGCTGTTGCCGGGAGGGACAAGAGACCCAGTACTTC
-,TRBV11-2,-,TRBJ1-2,CASSLVGLPYGYTF,TGTGCCAGCAGCTTAGTCGGCCTACCCTATGGCTACACCTTC
-,TRBV6-5,-,TRBJ2-7,CASSYRTGNQYF,TGTGCCAGCAGTTACCGGACGGGCAACCAGTACTTC
-,TRBV6-2/TRBV6-3,-,TRBJ2-7,CASSYVRETYEQYF,TGTGCCAGCAGTTACGTCAGAGAAACCTACGAGCAGTACTTC
-,TRBV4-2,TRBD1,TRBJ2-5,CASSPRDRLQETQYF,TGTGCCAGCAGCCCCCGGGACAGATTACAAGAGACCCAGTACTTC
once,TRBV19,-,TRBJ1-6,CASNQGRDSPLHF,TGTGCCAGTAACCAAGGACGAGATTCACCCCTCCACTTT
-,TRBV19,-,TRBJ1-2,CASSTHRDGRRSYGYTF,TGTGCCAGTAGTACCCACAGGGACGGGCGCAGGAGTTATGGCTACACCTTC
-,TRBV6-5,-,TRBJ1-2,CASAGAGRFGHTF,TGTGCCAGTGCCGGGGCAGGGAGGTTCGGACACACCTTC
-,TRBV27,TRBD1,TRBJ1-2,CASSPPGQNYGYTF,TGTGCCAGCAGTCCCCCGGGACAGAACTATGGCTACACCTTC